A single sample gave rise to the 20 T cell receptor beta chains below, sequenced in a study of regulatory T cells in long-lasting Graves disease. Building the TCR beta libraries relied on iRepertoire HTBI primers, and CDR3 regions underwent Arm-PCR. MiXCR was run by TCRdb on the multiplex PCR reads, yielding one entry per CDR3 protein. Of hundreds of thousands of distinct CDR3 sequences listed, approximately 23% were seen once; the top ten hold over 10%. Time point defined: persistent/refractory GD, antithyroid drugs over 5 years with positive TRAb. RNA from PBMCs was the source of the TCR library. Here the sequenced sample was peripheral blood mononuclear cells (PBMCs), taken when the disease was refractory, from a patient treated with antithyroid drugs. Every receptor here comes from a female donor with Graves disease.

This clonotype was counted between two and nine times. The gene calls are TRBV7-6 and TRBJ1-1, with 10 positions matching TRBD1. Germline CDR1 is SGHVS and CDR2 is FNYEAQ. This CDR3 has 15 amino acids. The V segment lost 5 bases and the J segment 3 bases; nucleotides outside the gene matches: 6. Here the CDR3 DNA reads TGTGCCAGCAGCACGGACAGGGGGGGGGACACTGAAGCTTTCTTT. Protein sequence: CASSTDRGGDTEAFF.

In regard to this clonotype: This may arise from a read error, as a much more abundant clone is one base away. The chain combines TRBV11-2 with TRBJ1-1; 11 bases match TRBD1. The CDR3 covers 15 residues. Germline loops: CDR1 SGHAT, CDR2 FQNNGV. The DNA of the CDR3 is TGTGCCAGCGGCTTCGGACAGGGGGCGCCCACTGAAGCTTTCTTT. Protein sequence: CASGFGQGAPTEAFF. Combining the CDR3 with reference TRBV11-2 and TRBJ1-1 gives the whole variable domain EAGVAQSPRYKIIEKRQSVAFWCNPISGHATLYWYQQILGQGPKLLIQFQNNGVVDDSQLPKDRFSAERLKGVDSTLKIQPAKLEDSAVYLCASGFGQGAPTEAFFGQGTRLTVV.

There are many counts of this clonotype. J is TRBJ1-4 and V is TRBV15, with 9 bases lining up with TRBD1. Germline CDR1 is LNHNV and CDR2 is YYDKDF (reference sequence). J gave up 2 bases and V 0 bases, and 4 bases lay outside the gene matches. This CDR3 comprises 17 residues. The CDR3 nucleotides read TGTGCCACCAGCAGAGATTACAGGGGGCGGACTAATGAAAAACTGTTTTTT. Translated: CATSRDYRGRTNEKLFF.

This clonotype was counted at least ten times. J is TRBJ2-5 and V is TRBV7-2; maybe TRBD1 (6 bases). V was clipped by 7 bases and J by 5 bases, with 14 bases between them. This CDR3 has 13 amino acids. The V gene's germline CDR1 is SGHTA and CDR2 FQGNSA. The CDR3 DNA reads TGTGCCAGCACCGAGGGGGTTCGGGAGACCCAGTACTTC. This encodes CASTEGVRETQYF.

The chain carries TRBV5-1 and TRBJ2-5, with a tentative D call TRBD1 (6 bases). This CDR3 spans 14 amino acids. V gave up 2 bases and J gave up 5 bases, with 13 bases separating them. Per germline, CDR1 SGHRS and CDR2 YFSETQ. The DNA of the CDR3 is TGCGCCAGCAGCTTACAGGGTGCGGCGGAGACCCAGTACTTC. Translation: CASSLQGAAETQYF.

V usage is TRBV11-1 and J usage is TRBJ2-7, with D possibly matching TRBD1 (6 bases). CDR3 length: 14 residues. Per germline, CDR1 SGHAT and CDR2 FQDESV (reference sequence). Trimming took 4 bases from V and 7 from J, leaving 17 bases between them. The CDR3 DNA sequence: TGTGCCAGCAGCTCCCGGGACACCCATGGGGAGCAGTACTTC. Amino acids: CASSSRDTHGEQYF.

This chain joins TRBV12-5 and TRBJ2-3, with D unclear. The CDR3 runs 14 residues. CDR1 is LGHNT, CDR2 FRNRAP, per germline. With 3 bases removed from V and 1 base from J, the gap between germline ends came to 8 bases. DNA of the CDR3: TGTGCTAGTGGTTTTGAAGCAGGCACAGATACGCAGTATTTT. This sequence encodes CASGFEAGTDTQYF.

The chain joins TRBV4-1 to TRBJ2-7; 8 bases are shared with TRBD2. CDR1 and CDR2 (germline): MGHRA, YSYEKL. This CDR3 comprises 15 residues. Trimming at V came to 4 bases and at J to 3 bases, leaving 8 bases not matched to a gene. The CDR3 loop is CASSPSTSGLYEQYF. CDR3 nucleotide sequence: TGCGCCAGCAGCCCCTCAACTAGCGGCCTCTACGAGCAGTACTTC.

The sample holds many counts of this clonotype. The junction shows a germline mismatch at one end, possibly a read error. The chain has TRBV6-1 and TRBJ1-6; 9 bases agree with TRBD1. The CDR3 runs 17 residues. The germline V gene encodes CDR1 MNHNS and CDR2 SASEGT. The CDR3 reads CASREEGQGNRNSPLHF. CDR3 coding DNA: TGTGCCAGCAGAGAAGAGGGACAGGGCAATCGTAATTCACCCCTCCACTTT.

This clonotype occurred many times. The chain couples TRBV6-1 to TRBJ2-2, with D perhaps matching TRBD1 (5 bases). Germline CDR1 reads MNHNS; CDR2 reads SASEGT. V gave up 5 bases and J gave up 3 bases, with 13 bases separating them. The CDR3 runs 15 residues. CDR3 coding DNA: TGTGCCAGCAGTAAAGGCCCAGGGTACACCGGGGAGCTGTTTTTT. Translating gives CASSKGPGYTGELFF.

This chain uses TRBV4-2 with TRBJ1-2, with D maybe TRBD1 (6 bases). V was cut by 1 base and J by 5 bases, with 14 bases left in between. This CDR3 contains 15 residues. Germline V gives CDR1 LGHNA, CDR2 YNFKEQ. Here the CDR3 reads CASSQGQGFTYGYTF. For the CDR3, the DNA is TGTGCCAGCAGCCAAGGGCAGGGGTTCACATATGGCTACACCTTC.

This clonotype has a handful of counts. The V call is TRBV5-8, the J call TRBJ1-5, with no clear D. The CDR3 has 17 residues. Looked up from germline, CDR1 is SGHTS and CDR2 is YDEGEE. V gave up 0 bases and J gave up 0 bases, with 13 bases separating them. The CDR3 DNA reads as TGTGCCAGCAGCTTGGCCGAGGTACGAAATAGCAATCAGCCCCAGCATTTT. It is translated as CASSLAEVRNSNQPQHF.

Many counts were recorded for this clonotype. The CDR3 loop reads CASSYSRLGRTYQETQYF. CDR3 nucleotides: TGTGCCAGCAGTTACTCGAGGCTTGGCAGGACCTACCAAGAGACCCAGTACTTC. This rearrangement joins TRBV6-5 to TRBJ2-5, with D unresolved. Germline-derived CDR1 and CDR2 are MNHEY and SVGAGI. The CDR3 is 18 amino acids. V dropped 0 bases and J dropped 0 bases, with 17 bases sitting between them.

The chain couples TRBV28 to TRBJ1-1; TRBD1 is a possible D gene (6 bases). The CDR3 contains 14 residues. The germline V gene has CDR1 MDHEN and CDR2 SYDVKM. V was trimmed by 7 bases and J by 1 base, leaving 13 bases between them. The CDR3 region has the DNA TGTGCCAGCATCCCCCTGGGGGCGAACACTGAAGCTTTCTTT. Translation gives CASIPLGANTEAFF. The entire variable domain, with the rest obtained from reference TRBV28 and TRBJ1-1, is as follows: DVKVTQSSRYLVKRTGEKVFLECVQDMDHENMFWYRQDPGLGLRLIYFSYDVKMKEKGDIPEGYSVSREKKERFSLILESASTNQTSMYLCASIPLGANTEAFFGQGTRLTVV.

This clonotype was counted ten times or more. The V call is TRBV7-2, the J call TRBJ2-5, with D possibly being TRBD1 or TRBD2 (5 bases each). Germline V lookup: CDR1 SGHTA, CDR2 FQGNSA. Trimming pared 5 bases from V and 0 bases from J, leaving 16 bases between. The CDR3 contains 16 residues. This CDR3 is CASSPHTGTDQETQYF. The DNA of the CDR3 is TGTGCCAGCAGCCCACATACCGGGACGGACCAAGAGACCCAGTACTTC.

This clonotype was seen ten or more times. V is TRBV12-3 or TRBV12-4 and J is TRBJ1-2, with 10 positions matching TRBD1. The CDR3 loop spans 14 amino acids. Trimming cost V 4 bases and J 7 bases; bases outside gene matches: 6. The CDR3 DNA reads TGTGCCAGCAGTTCCGACAGGGGGCTACGTGGCTACACCTTC. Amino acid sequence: CASSSDRGLRGYTF.

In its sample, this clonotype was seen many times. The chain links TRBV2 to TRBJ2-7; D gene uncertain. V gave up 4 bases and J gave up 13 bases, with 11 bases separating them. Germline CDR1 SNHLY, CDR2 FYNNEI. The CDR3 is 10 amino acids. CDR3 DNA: TGTGCCAGCAGTGCCCTATCGTGTTACTTC. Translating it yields CASSALSCYF. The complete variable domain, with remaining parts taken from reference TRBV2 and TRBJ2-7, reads EPEVTQTPSHQVTQMGQEVILRCVPISNHLYFYWYRQILGQKVEFLVSFYNNEISEKSEIFDDQFSVERPDGSNFTLKIRSTKLEDSAMYFCASSALSCYFGPGTRLTVT.

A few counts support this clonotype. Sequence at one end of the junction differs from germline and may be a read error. CDR3 coding DNA: TGCAGCGTAGAAGGGGGGGTTAGCGGGAGCTCCTACGAGCAGTACTTC. This translates into CSVEGGVSGSSYEQYF. The chain joins TRBV29-1 to TRBJ2-7; TRBD2 aligns across 9 bases. CDR1 and CDR2 (germline): SQVTM, ANQGSEA. The CDR3 is made up of 16 amino acids.

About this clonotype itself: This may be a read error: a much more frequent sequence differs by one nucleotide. The CDR3 nucleotides read TGTGCCAGCAGCGGGAGCGGGGAAGAGACCCAGTACTTC. It encodes CASSGSGEETQYF. The chain carries TRBV9 and TRBJ2-5, with 7 bases that match TRBD2. There are 13 residues in the CDR3. Germline CDR1 is SGDLS and CDR2 is YYNGEE. V was pared by 3 bases and J by 3 bases, with 2 bases of the junction left unmatched.

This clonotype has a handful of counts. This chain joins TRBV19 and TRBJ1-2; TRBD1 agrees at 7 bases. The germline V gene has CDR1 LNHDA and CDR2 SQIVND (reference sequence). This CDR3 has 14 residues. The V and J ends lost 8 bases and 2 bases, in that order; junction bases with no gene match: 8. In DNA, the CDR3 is TGTGCCAGTGCCAAGGGACAGTCAAACTATGGCTACACCTTC. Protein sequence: CASAKGQSNYGYTF.